The present T cell receptor (beta chain) was sequenced within a study of beta chain features in type 1 diabetes. In the study overall: Regarding age, gender and cell yields, patients proved similar to healthy donors. Study-wide results and limits: Naive, central memory and regulatory TCRB repertoires appeared more similar among patients than healthy donors. Type 1 diabetes patients had moderately but significantly shorter TCRB CDR3s in all four CD4+ subsets.

Via the markers CD45RO/CCR7/CD25/CD127/CD95/CD27, stem cell-like memory, regulatory, central memory and naive CD4+ cells were sorted. Germline lookup yields CDR1 SGHDN and CDR2 FVKESK. This CDR3 is built from 13 residues. V lost 1 base, J lost 7 bases, and 10 bases lay in between. A word on this clone: Its cognate antigen is unknown.

Expressed TCRB transcripts got sequenced, as all isolated RNA was reverse transcribed. TCRdb's copy holds only in-frame clones and misses some; the assay was immunoSEQ multiplex PCR. Among 300,000 to 400,000 clones, approximately 10% were seen once, and the ten largest hold about 0.015%. The sample was naive CD4+ T cells from blood. The sequence derives from a woman between 25 and 40 years old in good health. J is TRBJ1-2 and V is TRBV14; D call uncertain. CDR3 in amino acids: CASSQVENSGYTF. The CDR3 DNA sequence: TGTGCCAGCAGCCAAGTCGAGAATAGTGGCTACACCTTC.